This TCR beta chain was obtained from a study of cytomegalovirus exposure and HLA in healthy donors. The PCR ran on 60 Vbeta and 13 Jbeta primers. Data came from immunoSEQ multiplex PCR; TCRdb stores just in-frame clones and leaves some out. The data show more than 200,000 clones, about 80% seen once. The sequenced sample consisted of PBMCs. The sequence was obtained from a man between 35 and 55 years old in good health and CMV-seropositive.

The CDR3 is CASSASSGTAYNEQFF. The CDR3 region has the DNA TGTGCCAGCAGCGCCAGCAGCGGTACTGCCTACAATGAGCAGTTCTTC. The chain employs TRBV9 and TRBJ2-1; the D gene is possibly TRBD2 (5 bases). V gave up 3 bases and J gave up 2 bases, with 15 bases separating them. The CDR3 consists of 16 residues. Germline V lookup: CDR1 SGDLS, CDR2 YYNGEE.